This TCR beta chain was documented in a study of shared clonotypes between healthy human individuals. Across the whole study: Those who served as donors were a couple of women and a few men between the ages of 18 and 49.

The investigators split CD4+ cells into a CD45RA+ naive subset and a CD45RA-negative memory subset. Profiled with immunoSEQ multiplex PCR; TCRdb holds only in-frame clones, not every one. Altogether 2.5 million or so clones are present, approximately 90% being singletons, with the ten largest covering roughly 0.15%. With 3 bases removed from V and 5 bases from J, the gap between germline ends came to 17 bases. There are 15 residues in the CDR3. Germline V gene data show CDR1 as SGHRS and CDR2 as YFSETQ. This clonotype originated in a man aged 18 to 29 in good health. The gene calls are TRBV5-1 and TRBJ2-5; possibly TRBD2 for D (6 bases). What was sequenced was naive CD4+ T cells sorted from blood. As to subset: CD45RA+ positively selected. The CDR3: CASSSGGARAETQYF. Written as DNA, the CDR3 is TGCGCCAGCAGCTCAGGCGGGGCCAGGGCGGAGACCCAGTACTTC. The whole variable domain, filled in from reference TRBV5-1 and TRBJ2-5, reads KAGVTQTPRYLIKTRGQQVTLSCSPISGHRSVSWYQQTPGQGLQFLFEYFSETQRNKGNFPGRFSGRQFSNSRSEMNVSTLELGDSALYLCASSSGGARAETQYFGPGTRLLVL.